This TCR beta chain originates from a study of naive and memory T cell subsets. Broader study findings: In naive cells, over 95% of TCR sequences were seen only once. Especially in CD8 cells, naive repertoires contained a few larger clonotypes, possibly CD45RA-re-expressing memory cells.

Alpha and beta libraries were amplified separately from the second PCR onward. Two oligonucleotides, mixed equimolar, formed the beta constant-region primer covering TRBC1 and TRBC2. The ligated cDNA underwent four PCR rounds using SP2 and nested alpha and beta constant-region primers. TCRdb itself ran the UMI-ligation and nested PCR reads through MiXCR, one entry per CDR3 protein. The sample has under 150,000 distinct CDR3 sequences, 15% to 25% seen once. The CDR3 extends over 12 amino acids. CDR1 MDHEN and CDR2 SYDVKM come from the germline V gene. Trimming took 10 bases from V and 6 from J, leaving 12 bases between them. Remarks on this clonotype: Its target is not known.

The TCR originated in a human donor in good health. Source material: naive CD8+ T cells from blood. The chain recombines TRBV28 with TRBJ2-2; D call uncertain. CDR3 sequence: CAIHRPAGELFF. The CDR3 coding sequence is TGTGCCATCCACCGCCCCGCCGGGGAGCTGTTTTTT.